This T cell receptor beta chain is from a study of lymphopenia after photon versus proton radiotherapy. Data came from immunoSEQ multiplex PCR; TCRdb stores just in-frame clones and leaves some out. The repertoire consists of over 50,000 clones, with about 90% occurring once and the leading ten covering 2% to 3%. CDR1 is SNHLY, CDR2 FYNNEI, per germline. Between the trimmed V and J ends, which lost 2 bases and 0 bases, there was a span of 10 bases. The CDR3 is 15 residues long. The gene calls are TRBV2 and TRBJ1-2, with D unclear. The input for sequencing was peripheral blood, taken from a patient treated with photon-based radiotherapy. The receptor was derived from a man aged 35 to 55 with gastric cancer. The CDR3 loop reads CASSETPLANYGYTF. The DNA of the CDR3 is TGTGCCAGCAGTGAAACGCCTCTCGCTAACTATGGCTACACCTTC.